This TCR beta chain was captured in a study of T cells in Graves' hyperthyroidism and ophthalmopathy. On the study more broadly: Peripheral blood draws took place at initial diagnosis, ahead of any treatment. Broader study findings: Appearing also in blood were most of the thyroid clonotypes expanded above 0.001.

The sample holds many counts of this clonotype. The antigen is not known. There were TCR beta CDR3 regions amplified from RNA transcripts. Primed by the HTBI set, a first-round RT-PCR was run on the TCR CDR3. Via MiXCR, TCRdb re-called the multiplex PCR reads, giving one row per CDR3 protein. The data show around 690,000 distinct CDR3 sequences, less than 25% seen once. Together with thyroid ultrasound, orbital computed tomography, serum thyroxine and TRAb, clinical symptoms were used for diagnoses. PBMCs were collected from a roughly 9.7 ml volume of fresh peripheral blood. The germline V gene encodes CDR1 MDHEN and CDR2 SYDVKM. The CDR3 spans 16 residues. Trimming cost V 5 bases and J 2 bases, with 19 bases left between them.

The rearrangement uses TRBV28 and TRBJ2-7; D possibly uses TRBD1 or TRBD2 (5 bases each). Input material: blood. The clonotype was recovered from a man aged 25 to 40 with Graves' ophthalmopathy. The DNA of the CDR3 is TGTGCCAGCAGTCCAAGCACCCGGGACGGACCCTACGAGCAGTACTTC. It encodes CASSPSTRDGPYEQYF.